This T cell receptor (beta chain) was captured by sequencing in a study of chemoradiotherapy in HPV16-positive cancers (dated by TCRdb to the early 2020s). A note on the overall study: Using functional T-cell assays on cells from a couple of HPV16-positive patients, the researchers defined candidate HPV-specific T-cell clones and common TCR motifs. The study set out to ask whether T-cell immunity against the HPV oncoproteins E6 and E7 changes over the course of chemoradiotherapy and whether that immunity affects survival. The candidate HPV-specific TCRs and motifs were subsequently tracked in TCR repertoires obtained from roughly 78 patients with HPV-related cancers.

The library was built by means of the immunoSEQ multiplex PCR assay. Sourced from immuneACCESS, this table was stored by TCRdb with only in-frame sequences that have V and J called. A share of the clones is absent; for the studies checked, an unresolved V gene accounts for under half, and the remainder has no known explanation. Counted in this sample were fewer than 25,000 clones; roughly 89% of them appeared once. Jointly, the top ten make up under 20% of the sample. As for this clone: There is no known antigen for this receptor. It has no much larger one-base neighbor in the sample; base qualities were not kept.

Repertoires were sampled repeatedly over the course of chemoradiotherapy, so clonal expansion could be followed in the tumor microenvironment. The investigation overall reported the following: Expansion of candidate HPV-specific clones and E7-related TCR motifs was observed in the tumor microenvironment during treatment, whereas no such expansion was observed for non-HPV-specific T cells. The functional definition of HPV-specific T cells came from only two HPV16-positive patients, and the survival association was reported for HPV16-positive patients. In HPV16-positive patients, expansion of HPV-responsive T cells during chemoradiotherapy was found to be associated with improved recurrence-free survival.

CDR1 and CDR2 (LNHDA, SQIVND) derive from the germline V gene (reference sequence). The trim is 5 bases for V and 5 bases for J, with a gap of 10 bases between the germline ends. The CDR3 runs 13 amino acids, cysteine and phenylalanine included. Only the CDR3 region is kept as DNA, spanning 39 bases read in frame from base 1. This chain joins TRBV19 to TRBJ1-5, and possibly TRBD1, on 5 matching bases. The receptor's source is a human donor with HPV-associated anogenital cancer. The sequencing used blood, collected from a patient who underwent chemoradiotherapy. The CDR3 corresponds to CASSYGADQPQHF. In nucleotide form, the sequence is TGTGCCAGTAGTTATGGGGCGGATCAGCCCCAGCATTTT.